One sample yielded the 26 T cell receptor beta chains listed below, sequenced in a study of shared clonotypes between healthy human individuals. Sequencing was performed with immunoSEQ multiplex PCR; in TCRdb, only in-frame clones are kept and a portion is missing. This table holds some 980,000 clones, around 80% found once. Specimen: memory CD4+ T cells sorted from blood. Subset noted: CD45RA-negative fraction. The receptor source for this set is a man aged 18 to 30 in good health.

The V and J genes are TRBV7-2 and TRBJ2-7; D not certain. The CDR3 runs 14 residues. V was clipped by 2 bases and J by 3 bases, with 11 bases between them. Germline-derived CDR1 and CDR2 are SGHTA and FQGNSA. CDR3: CASSLYYPGYEQYF. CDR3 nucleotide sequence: TGTGCCAGCAGCTTATATTATCCGGGCTACGAGCAGTACTTC.

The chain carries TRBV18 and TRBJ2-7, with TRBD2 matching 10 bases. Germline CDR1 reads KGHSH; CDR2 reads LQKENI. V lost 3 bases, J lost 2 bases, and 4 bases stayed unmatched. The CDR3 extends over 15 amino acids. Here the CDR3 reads CASSPASGRAYEQYF. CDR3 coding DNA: TGTGCCAGCTCACCGGCCAGCGGGAGGGCCTACGAGCAGTACTTC. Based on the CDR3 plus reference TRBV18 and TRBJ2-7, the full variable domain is NAGVMQNPRHLVRRRGQEARLRCSPMKGHSHVYWYRQLPEEGLKFMVYLQKENIIDESGMPKERFSAEFPKEGPSILRIQQVVRGDSAAYFCASSPASGRAYEQYFGPGTRLTVT.

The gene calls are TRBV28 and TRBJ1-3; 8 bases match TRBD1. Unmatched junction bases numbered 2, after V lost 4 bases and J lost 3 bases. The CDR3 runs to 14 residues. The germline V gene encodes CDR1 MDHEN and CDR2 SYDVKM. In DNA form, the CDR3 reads TGTGCCAGCAGTTCGGACAGGGATGGAAACACCATATATTTT. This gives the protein CASSSDRDGNTIYF.

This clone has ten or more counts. The CDR3 reads CASSRGLTPPEQFF. CDR3 sequence (DNA): TGTGCCAGCAGCCGGGGACTCACCCCCCCCGAGCAGTTCTTC. V and J are TRBV7-9 and TRBJ2-1, with D maybe TRBD2 (6 bases). The V gene lost 5 bases and the J gene lost 10 bases, with 18 bases spanning the gap. Germline-derived CDR1 and CDR2 are SEHNR and FQNEAQ (reference sequence). The CDR3 loop spans 14 amino acids.

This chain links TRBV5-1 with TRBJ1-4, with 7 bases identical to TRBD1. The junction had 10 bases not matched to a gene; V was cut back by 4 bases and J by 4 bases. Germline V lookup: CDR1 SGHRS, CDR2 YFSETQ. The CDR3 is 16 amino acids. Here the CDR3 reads CASSHGRAGGNEKLFF. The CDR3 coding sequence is TGCGCCAGCAGCCATGGCAGGGCAGGGGGTAATGAAAAACTGTTTTTT.

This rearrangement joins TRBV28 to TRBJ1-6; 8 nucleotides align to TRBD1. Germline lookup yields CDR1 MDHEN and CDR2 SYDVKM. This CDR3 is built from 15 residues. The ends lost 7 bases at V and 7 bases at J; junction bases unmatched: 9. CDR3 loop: CASTPSTGDNSPLHF. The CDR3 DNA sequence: TGTGCCAGCACCCCTTCGACAGGGGACAATTCACCCCTCCACTTT. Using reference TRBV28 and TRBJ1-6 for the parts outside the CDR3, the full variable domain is DVKVTQSSRYLVKRTGEKVFLECVQDMDHENMFWYRQDPGLGLRLIYFSYDVKMKEKGDIPEGYSVSREKKERFSLILESASTNQTSMYLCASTPSTGDNSPLHFGNGTRLTVT.

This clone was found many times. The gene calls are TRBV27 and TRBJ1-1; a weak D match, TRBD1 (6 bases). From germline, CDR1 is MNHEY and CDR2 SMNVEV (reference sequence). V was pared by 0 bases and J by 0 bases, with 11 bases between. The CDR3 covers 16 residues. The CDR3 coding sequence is TGTGCCAGCAGTTTATCGTACGGACAGCTGAACACTGAAGCTTTCTTT. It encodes CASSLSYGQLNTEAFF.

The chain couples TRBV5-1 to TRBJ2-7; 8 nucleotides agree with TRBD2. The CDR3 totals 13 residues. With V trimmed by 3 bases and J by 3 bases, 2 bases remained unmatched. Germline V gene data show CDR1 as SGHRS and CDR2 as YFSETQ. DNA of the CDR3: TGCGCCAGCAGCTCGGGACTAGTCTACGAGCAGTACTTC. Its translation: CASSSGLVYEQYF.

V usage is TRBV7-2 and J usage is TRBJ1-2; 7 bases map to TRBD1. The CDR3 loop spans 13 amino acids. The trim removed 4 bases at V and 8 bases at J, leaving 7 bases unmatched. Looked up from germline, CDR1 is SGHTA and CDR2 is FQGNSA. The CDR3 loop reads CASSYTEGAGYTF. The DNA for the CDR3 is TGTGCCAGCAGCTACACAGAGGGGGCGGGCTACACCTTC.

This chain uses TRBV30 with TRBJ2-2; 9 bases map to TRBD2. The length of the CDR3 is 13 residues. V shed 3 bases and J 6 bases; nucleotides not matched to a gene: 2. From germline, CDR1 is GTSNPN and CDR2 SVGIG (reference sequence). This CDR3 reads CAWRVAGAGELFF. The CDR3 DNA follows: TGTGCCTGGAGAGTAGCGGGGGCCGGGGAGCTGTTTTTT.

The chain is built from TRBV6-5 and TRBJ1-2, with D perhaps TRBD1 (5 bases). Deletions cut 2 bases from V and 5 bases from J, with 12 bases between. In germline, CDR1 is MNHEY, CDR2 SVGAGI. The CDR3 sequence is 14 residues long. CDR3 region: CASSYRGPGYGYTF. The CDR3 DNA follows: TGTGCCAGCAGTTACAGGGGCCCCGGGTATGGCTACACCTTC.

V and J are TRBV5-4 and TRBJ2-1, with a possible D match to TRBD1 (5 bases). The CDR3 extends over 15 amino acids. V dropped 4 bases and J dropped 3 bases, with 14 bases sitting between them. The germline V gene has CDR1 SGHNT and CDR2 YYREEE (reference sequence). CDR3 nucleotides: TGTGCCAGCAGCCCGGACCCAGGGAACTACAATGAGCAGTTCTTC. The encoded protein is CASSPDPGNYNEQFF.

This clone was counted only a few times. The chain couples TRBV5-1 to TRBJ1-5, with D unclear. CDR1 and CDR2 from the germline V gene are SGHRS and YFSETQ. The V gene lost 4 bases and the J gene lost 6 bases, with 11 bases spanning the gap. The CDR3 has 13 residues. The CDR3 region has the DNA TGCGCCAGCAGCCAGAGTTCTGGTCAGCCCCAGCATTTT. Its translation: CASSQSSGQPQHF.

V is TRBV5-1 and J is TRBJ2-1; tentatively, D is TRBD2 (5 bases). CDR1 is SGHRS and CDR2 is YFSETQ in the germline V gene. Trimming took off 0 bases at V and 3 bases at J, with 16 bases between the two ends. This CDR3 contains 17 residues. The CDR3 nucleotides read TGCGCCAGCAGCTTGGGGCTTGCGCGGGTAGACTACAATGAGCAGTTCTTC. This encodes CASSLGLARVDYNEQFF.

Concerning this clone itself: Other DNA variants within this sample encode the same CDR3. CDR3 amino acids: CASSWTGGDTGELFF. The CDR3 DNA sequence: TGTGCCAGCAGTTGGACAGGGGGTGACACCGGGGAGCTGTTTTTT. V usage is TRBV11-3 and J usage is TRBJ2-2, with 10 bases aligning to TRBD1. After removal of 6 bases from V and 3 bases from J, the junction contained 4 bases not matched to a gene. This CDR3 contains 15 residues. The germline CDR1 and CDR2 sequences are SGHNT and YENEEA.

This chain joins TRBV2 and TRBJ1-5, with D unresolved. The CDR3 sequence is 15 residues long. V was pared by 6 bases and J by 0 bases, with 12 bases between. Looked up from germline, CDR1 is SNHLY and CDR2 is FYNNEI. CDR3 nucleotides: TGTGCCAGCAGCCCCTCGGGGAATAGCAATCAGCCCCAGCATTTT. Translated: CASSPSGNSNQPQHF.

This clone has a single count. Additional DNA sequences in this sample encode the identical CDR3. The CDR3 region is CASSQDSSSGNTIYF. CDR3 coding DNA: TGCGCCAGCAGCCAAGACAGCAGCTCTGGAAACACCATATATTTT. The J gene is TRBJ1-3, the V gene TRBV4-3; D remains ambiguous. The CDR3 runs to 15 residues. Germline CDR1 reads LGHNA; CDR2 reads YSLEER. With 0 bases removed from V and 0 bases from J, the gap between germline ends came to 6 bases.

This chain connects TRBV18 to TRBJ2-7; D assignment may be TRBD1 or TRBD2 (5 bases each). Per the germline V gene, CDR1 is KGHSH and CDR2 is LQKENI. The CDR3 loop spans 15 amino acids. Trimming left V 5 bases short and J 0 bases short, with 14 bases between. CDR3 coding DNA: TGTGCCAGCTCATCGGGACCGCTGAGCTCCTACGAGCAGTACTTC. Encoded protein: CASSSGPLSSYEQYF. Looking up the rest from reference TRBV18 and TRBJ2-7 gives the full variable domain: NAGVMQNPRHLVRRRGQEARLRCSPMKGHSHVYWYRQLPEEGLKFMVYLQKENIIDESGMPKERFSAEFPKEGPSILRIQQVVRGDSAAYFCASSSGPLSSYEQYFGPGTRLTVT.

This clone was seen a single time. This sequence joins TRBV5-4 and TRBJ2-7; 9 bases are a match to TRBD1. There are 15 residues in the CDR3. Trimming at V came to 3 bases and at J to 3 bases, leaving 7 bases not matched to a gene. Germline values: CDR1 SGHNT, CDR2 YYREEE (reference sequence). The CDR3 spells CASSWQDRGNYEQYF. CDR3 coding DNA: TGTGCCAGCAGCTGGCAGGACAGGGGAAACTACGAGCAGTACTTC. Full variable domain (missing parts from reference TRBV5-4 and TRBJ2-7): ETGVTQSPTHLIKTRGQQVTLRCSSQSGHNTVSWYQQALGQGPQFIFQYYREEENGRGNFPPRFSGLQFPNYSSELNVNALELDDSALYLCASSWQDRGNYEQYFGPGTRLTVT.

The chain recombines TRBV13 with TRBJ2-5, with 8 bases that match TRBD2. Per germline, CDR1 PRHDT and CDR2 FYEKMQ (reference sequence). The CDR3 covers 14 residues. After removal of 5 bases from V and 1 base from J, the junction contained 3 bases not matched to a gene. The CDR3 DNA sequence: TGTGCCAGCAGCCCTACTAGCGGCCAAGAGACCCAGTACTTC. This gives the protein CASSPTSGQETQYF.

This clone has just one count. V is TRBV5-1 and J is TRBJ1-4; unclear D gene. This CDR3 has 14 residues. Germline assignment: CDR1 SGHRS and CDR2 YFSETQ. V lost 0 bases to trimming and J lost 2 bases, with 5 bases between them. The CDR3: CASSLAQTNEKLFF. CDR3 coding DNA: TGCGCCAGCAGCTTGGCCCAGACTAATGAAAAACTGTTTTTT.

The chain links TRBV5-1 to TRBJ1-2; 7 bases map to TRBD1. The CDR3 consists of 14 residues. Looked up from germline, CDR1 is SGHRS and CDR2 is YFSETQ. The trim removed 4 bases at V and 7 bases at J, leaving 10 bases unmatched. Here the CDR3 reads CASSPETGPGGYTF. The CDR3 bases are TGCGCCAGCAGCCCCGAGACAGGGCCTGGTGGCTACACCTTC.

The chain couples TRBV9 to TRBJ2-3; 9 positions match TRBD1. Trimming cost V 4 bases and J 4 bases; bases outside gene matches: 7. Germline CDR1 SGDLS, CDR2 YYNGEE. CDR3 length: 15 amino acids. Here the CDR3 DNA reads TGTGCCAGCAGCTTTCGGGACAGGGTTTCAGATACGCAGTATTTT. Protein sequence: CASSFRDRVSDTQYF.

Written as DNA, the CDR3 is TGTGCTAGTGGTTTGGTACCGGGTAGGGTCAATGGCTACACCTTC. Translation: CASGLVPGRVNGYTF. The rearrangement uses TRBV12-5 and TRBJ1-2; D remains ambiguous. V gave up 0 bases and J gave up 6 bases, with 14 bases separating them. Germline V gives CDR1 LGHNT, CDR2 FRNRAP. This CDR3 comprises 15 residues.

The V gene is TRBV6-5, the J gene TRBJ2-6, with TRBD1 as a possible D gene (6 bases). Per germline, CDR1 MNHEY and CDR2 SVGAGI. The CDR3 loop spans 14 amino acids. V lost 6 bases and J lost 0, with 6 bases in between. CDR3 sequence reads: CASRQGSGANVLTF. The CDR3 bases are TGTGCCAGCAGACAGGGCTCTGGGGCCAACGTCCTGACTTTC.

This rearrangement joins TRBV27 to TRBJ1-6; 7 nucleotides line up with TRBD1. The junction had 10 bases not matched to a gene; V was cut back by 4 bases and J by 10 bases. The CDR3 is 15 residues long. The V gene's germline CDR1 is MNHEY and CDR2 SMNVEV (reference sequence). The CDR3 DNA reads TGTGCCAGCAGTTACCAGGGGGGGTTCGTATCACCCCTCCACTTT. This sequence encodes CASSYQGGFVSPLHF.